Following are 31 T cell receptor beta chains from one sample sequenced in a study of shared clonotypes between healthy human individuals. Method: immunoSEQ multiplex PCR; TCRdb's copy keeps in-frame clones and lacks some. The sample shows roughly 2.5 million clones, 90% to 95% of them seen only once. What was sequenced was naive CD4+ T cells sorted from blood. Subset specified: CD45RA+ positively selected. The source of these receptors is a man aged 18-30 years in good health.

V gene TRBV20-1 combines with J gene TRBJ2-7; the D is unclear. The CDR3 covers 11 residues. The germline V and J ends were trimmed by 2 bases and 4 bases, with 6 bases remaining between them. Germline V CDR1 and CDR2: DFQATT, SNEGSKA (reference sequence). Here the CDR3 DNA reads TGCAGTGCTAGATCCCTTTACGAGCAGTACTTC. Translated, it gives CSARSLYEQYF.

This clone came up once. The chain uses TRBV11-2 and TRBJ2-3; D gene ambiguous. Deletions cut 4 bases from V and 6 bases from J, with 11 bases between. Germline values: CDR1 SGHAT, CDR2 FQNNGV. The CDR3 consists of 13 residues. The CDR3 DNA is TGTGCCAGCAGCTCGGGTGCCAGCGATACGCAGTATTTT. Translated, it gives CASSSGASDTQYF.

The V gene is TRBV5-4, the J gene TRBJ1-4; perhaps TRBD1 as D (5 bases). The germline gives CDR1 SGHNT, CDR2 YYREEE (reference sequence). The germline V and J ends were trimmed by 3 bases and 7 bases, with 19 bases remaining between them. The CDR3 spans 16 residues. In DNA form, the CDR3 reads TGTGCCAGCAGCTCCAGGGAGAGCGGTCCTTTTGAAAAACTGTTTTTT. Protein product: CASSSRESGPFEKLFF. Looking up the rest from reference TRBV5-4 and TRBJ1-4 gives the full variable domain: ETGVTQSPTHLIKTRGQQVTLRCSSQSGHNTVSWYQQALGQGPQFIFQYYREEENGRGNFPPRFSGLQFPNYSSELNVNALELDDSALYLCASSSRESGPFEKLFFGSGTQLSVL.

V is TRBV10-1 and J is TRBJ2-1; TRBD1 is a possible D gene (5 bases). The CDR3 sequence is 13 residues long. V gave up 0 bases and J gave up 15 bases, with 15 bases separating them. The germline V gene encodes CDR1 WNHNN and CDR2 SYGVQD (reference sequence). Here the CDR3 DNA reads TGCGCCAGCAGTGAGTCGTCAACAGGCCGGGTGTTCTTC. Encoded protein: CASSESSTGRVFF.

Here the CDR3 reads CASTEGGSSYNEQFF. In nucleotides, the CDR3 is TGCGCCAGCACCGAAGGGGGCAGCTCCTACAATGAGCAGTTCTTC. The rearrangement uses TRBV5-1 and TRBJ2-1; TRBD1 agrees at 7 bases. The junction had 6 bases not matched to a gene; V was cut back by 6 bases and J by 0 bases. Germline CDR1 reads SGHRS; CDR2 reads YFSETQ. The CDR3 is 15 amino acids.

The rearrangement links TRBV18 to TRBJ2-1, with 9 bases aligning to TRBD2. Losses at the gene ends were 2 bases for V and 5 bases for J; bases not matched to a gene: 1. This CDR3 region has 14 residues. In germline, CDR1 is KGHSH, CDR2 LQKENI. The CDR3 sequence: CASSPIAGDNEQFF. The CDR3 DNA is TGTGCCAGCTCACCAATAGCGGGGGACAATGAGCAGTTCTTC.

The chain has TRBV5-1 and TRBJ2-5; D uncertain. TRBJ2-7 explains the end of the DNA better; the J call may be wrong. The CDR3 sequence is 14 residues long. CDR1 SGHRS and CDR2 YFSETQ come from the germline V gene. The CDR3, as DNA: TGCGCCAGCAGCTTGTTCGGTAGGGACTACGAGCAGTACTTC. Translation gives CASSLFGRDYEQYF.

The rearrangement links TRBV7-9 to TRBJ2-1; TRBD2 matches 14 bases. The CDR3 length is 15 residues. Trimming took 7 bases from V and 6 from J; bases not matched to a gene: 5. Looked up from germline, CDR1 is SEHNR and CDR2 is FQNEAQ (reference sequence). In nucleotides, the CDR3 is TGTGCCAGCACCCCTGGACTAGCGGGAGGCAATGAGCAGTTCTTC. This sequence encodes CASTPGLAGGNEQFF.

This chain joins TRBV4-1 and TRBJ2-7; 12 bases agree with TRBD2. Trimming cost V 5 bases and J 0 bases; bases outside gene matches: 5. Germline loops: CDR1 MGHRA, CDR2 YSYEKL. This CDR3 contains 16 residues. The CDR3 spells CASSVTSGGGSYEQYF. CDR3 DNA sequence: TGCGCCAGCAGCGTGACTAGCGGGGGAGGCTCCTACGAGCAGTACTTC.

The V call is TRBV6-6, the J call TRBJ1-4; D gene unclear. V lost 0 bases, J lost 8 bases, and 7 bases lay in between. CDR3 length equals 13 residues. The germline gives CDR1 MNHNY, CDR2 SVGAGI (reference sequence). In nucleotides, the CDR3 is TGTGCCAGCAGTTACTCTCCAGAGGAAAAACTGTTTTTT. It encodes CASSYSPEEKLFF.

Details on this clone: This sample also contains other DNA sequences that code for the same CDR3. The rearrangement links TRBV5-1 to TRBJ1-2; D is uncertain. Trimming removed 0 bases from V and 5 bases from J, with 8 bases in between. The CDR3 loop spans 13 amino acids. CDR1 is SGHRS, CDR2 YFSETQ, per germline. This chain's CDR3 is CASSLGTTYGYTF. The DNA of the CDR3 is TGCGCCAGCAGCTTGGGCACAACTTATGGCTACACCTTC. Drawing the rest from reference TRBV5-1 and TRBJ1-2, the complete variable domain is KAGVTQTPRYLIKTRGQQVTLSCSPISGHRSVSWYQQTPGQGLQFLFEYFSETQRNKGNFPGRFSGRQFSNSRSEMNVSTLELGDSALYLCASSLGTTYGYTFGSGTRLTVV.

In the case of this clone: This specimen includes other DNA sequences encoding the same CDR3. This chain uses TRBV6-5 with TRBJ1-1, with a weak D call TRBD1 (6 bases). Germline V CDR1 and CDR2: MNHEY, SVGAGI. The CDR3 sequence is 14 residues long. V lost 2 bases and J 1 base, leaving 8 bases between the germline ends. CDR3: CASSYLQGNTEAFF. Here the CDR3 DNA reads TGTGCCAGCAGTTACCTACAGGGGAACACTGAAGCTTTCTTT.

The V and J genes are TRBV19 and TRBJ2-7; 8 bases match TRBD2. This CDR3 has 15 residues. V lost 0 bases to trimming and J lost 0 bases; unmatched junction nucleotides: 1. CDR1 is LNHDA and CDR2 is SQIVND in the germline V gene (reference sequence). This CDR3 is CASSIESGSSYEQYF. In nucleotides, the CDR3 is TGTGCCAGTAGTATAGAAAGCGGGAGCTCCTACGAGCAGTACTTC.

The chain links TRBV13 to TRBJ2-3; D gene ambiguous. CDR3 size: 13 residues. V was clipped by 1 base and J by 6 bases, with 8 bases between them. Germline V lookup: CDR1 PRHDT, CDR2 FYEKMQ (reference sequence). CDR3 bases: TGTGCCAGCAGCTTAGCGCTACGGGATACGCAGTATTTT. Translated: CASSLALRDTQYF. The complete variable domain, with remaining parts taken from reference TRBV13 and TRBJ2-3, reads AAGVIQSPRHLIKEKRETATLKCYPIPRHDTVYWYQQGPGQDPQFLISFYEKMQSDKGSIPDRFSAQQFSDYHSELNMSSLELGDSALYFCASSLALRDTQYFGPGTRLTVL.

This clone was counted once. J is TRBJ2-2 and V is TRBV14; D is possibly TRBD1 (5 bases). In germline, CDR1 is SGHDN, CDR2 FVKESK. V gave up 4 bases and J gave up 3 bases, with 6 bases separating them. The length of the CDR3 is 13 residues. Here the CDR3 DNA reads TGTGCCAGCAGCCGACAGTACACCGGGGAGCTGTTTTTT. As protein: CASSRQYTGELFF.

With regard to this clone: A read error may produce the germline difference seen at one junction end. The chain joins TRBV6-1 to TRBJ2-7; weak D call: TRBD2 (6 bases). Germline loops: CDR1 MNHNS, CDR2 SASEGT. This CDR3 has 14 amino acids. The CDR3 DNA reads as TGTGCCAGCAGTGAAGCGGCCCCTAGCCAAGGGAGGAGCTTC. Amino acids: CASSEAAPSQGRSF.

Comments on this clone: Other DNA variants within this sample encode the same CDR3. CDR3 in amino acids: CASSGGSGAYNEQFF. The CDR3 nucleotides are TGTGCCAGCTCCGGGGGTAGCGGGGCCTACAATGAGCAGTTCTTC. The rearrangement uses TRBV2 and TRBJ2-1; TRBD2 agrees at 8 bases. Germline V gene sequence: CDR1 SNHLY, CDR2 FYNNEI. The CDR3 has 15 amino acids. V was clipped by 8 bases and J by 2 bases; unmatched bases: 8.

As to this clone: This CDR3 is also generated by other DNA sequences in the sample. The chain carries TRBV30 and TRBJ2-7; D ambiguous. CDR1 and CDR2 from the germline V gene are GTSNPN and SVGIG (reference sequence). Trimming stripped 0 bases from V and 1 base from J, with 4 bases between. The CDR3 runs to 12 residues. The CDR3 spells CAWSVSSYEQYF. The CDR3 nucleotides read TGTGCCTGGAGTGTGAGTTCCTACGAGCAGTACTTC.

This clone was seen a single time. V usage is TRBV27 and J usage is TRBJ2-1; D possibly uses TRBD1 or TRBD2 (5 bases each). Trimming stripped 0 bases from V and 10 bases from J, with 13 bases between. From germline, CDR1 is MNHEY and CDR2 SMNVEV (reference sequence). This CDR3 comprises 14 residues. Here the CDR3 reads CASSLSRGPLEQFF. In nucleotides, the CDR3 is TGTGCCAGCAGTTTATCCCGGGGCCCCCTCGAGCAGTTCTTC.

V gene TRBV7-2 combines with J gene TRBJ2-3; D is unclear. CDR3 length: 15 amino acids. With 2 bases removed from V and 2 bases from J, the gap between germline ends came to 11 bases. CDR1 is SGHTA, CDR2 FQGNSA, per germline. DNA of the CDR3: TGTGCCAGCAGCTTATCGTGGGCATTCACAGATACGCAGTATTTT. Translated, it gives CASSLSWAFTDTQYF.

The chain uses TRBV7-9 and TRBJ2-5; 9 nucleotides agree with TRBD2. In germline, CDR1 is SEHNR, CDR2 FQNEAQ (reference sequence). CDR3 length: 16 residues. V gave up 0 bases and J gave up 4 bases; unmatched junction bases: 6. The CDR3 DNA reads as TGTGCCAGCAGCTTAGCGATAGCGGGAGTAAGAGAGACCCAGTACTTC. It specifies CASSLAIAGVRETQYF.

This chain connects TRBV6-6 to TRBJ1-2; 9 bases are a match to TRBD1. Unmatched junction bases numbered 8, after V lost 4 bases and J lost 5 bases. This CDR3 spans 15 amino acids. Germline V gives CDR1 MNHNY, CDR2 SVGAGI (reference sequence). CDR3: CASSSSDRGGYGYTF. The CDR3 bases are TGTGCCAGCAGTTCCTCCGACAGGGGGGGTTATGGCTACACCTTC.

The chain employs TRBV28 and TRBJ2-7, with D perhaps matching TRBD2 (5 bases). Germline CDR1 reads MDHEN; CDR2 reads SYDVKM. Trimming pared 8 bases from V and 2 bases from J, leaving 10 bases between. This CDR3 has 12 residues. The CDR3 reads CASQVGAYEQYF. DNA of the CDR3: TGTGCCAGCCAGGTGGGAGCCTACGAGCAGTACTTC.

This chain connects TRBV5-7 to TRBJ2-4, with a possible D match to TRBD1 (6 bases). TRBV5-7 is an open reading frame whose function is uncertain. The V end lost 0 bases, the J end lost 2 bases, and 15 bases lay between the germline ends. This CDR3 has 17 residues. Here the CDR3 DNA reads TGTGCCAGCAGCTTGGAGGTCAGGGGAACAACCAAAAACATTCAGTACTTC. This translates into CASSLEVRGTTKNIQYF.

The CDR3 here is CAWSGHIANTGELFF. The CDR3 region has the DNA TGTGCCTGGAGTGGACACATCGCGAACACCGGGGAGCTGTTTTTT. The chain combines TRBV30 with TRBJ2-2, with D unclear. Trimming pared 1 base from V and 0 bases from J, leaving 9 bases between. Per germline, CDR1 GTSNPN and CDR2 SVGIG (reference sequence). The CDR3 is made up of 15 amino acids.

V is TRBV28 and J is TRBJ2-3; D unclear. Per germline, CDR1 MDHEN and CDR2 SYDVKM. This CDR3 comprises 14 residues. V was clipped by 4 bases and J by 4 bases, with 12 bases between them. The CDR3 DNA is TGTGCCAGCAGTTCGCCGGACGGCCCAGATACGCAGTATTTT. Translated: CASSSPDGPDTQYF.

The J gene is TRBJ1-3, the V gene TRBV2, with a possible D match to TRBD1 (5 bases). Germline V lookup: CDR1 SNHLY, CDR2 FYNNEI. The CDR3 spans 15 residues. Trimming shortened V by 3 bases and J by 0 bases, and 9 bases separated the two germline ends. CDR3 DNA: TGTGCCAGCAGTGACAGCAGGGTCTCTGGAAACACCATATATTTT. Translated, it gives CASSDSRVSGNTIYF. Looking up the rest from reference TRBV2 and TRBJ1-3 gives the full variable domain: EPEVTQTPSHQVTQMGQEVILRCVPISNHLYFYWYRQILGQKVEFLVSFYNNEISEKSEIFDDQFSVERPDGSNFTLKIRSTKLEDSAMYFCASSDSRVSGNTIYFGEGSWLTVV.

This clone was seen a few times. The chain has TRBV12-5 and TRBJ1-6; 9 bases line up with TRBD1. CDR3 length equals 14 residues. Germline V gives CDR1 LGHNT, CDR2 FRNRAP. V was pared by 1 base and J by 10 bases, with 2 bases of the junction left unmatched. CDR3 DNA sequence: TGTGCTAGTGGTTTGGACGGGACAGGGTCACCCCTCCACTTT. It is translated as CASGLDGTGSPLHF. Filled out from reference TRBV12-5 and TRBJ1-6, the complete variable domain reads DARVTQTPRHKVTEMGQEVTMRCQPILGHNTVFWYRQTMMQGLELLAYFRNRAPLDDSGMPKDRFSAEMPDATLATLKIQPSEPRDSAVYFCASGLDGTGSPLHFGNGTRLTVT.

The V gene is TRBV4-2, the J gene TRBJ1-4; D unclear. V was pared by 1 base and J by 6 bases, with 6 bases between. Germline lookup yields CDR1 LGHNA and CDR2 YNFKEQ. The CDR3 loop spans 13 amino acids. CDR3 DNA sequence: TGTGCCAGCAGCCAAGGACTAGATGAAAAACTGTTTTTT. This gives the protein CASSQGLDEKLFF.

CDR3 residues: CSVALTQSRTDTQYF. In DNA, the CDR3 is TGCAGCGTTGCCCTAACCCAGTCGCGCACAGATACGCAGTATTTT. The V call is TRBV29-1, the J call TRBJ2-3; D is undetermined. Deletions cut 4 bases from V and 1 base from J, with 15 bases between. The CDR3 runs 15 residues. Germline CDR1 SQVTM, CDR2 ANQGSEA.

The genes are TRBV14 and TRBJ2-7; no clear D. CDR1 is SGHDN and CDR2 is FVKESK in the germline V gene. CDR3 length equals 12 residues. The germline V and J ends were trimmed by 6 bases and 6 bases, with 12 bases remaining between them. CDR3 in DNA: TGTGCCAGCAGTTCGACTTTTTTCGAGCAGTACTTC. It is translated as CASSSTFFEQYF.